These 10 T cell receptor beta chains share one sample of origin, sequenced in a study of T cells after yellow fever vaccination. TCRdb reprocessed the 5' RACE reads via MiXCR and lists one record per CDR3 protein. Among roughly 250,000 distinct CDR3 sequences listed, about an eighth were seen once. The sample consisted of CD4+ T cells sorted from PBMCs, taken 45 days after the yellow fever booster vaccination. Receptors originate from a man aged 25 to 45 who received the YFV17D yellow fever vaccine.

There are a few counts of this clonotype. The V and J genes are TRBV7-2 and TRBJ2-1; D is unclear. Germline V gene data show CDR1 as SGHTA and CDR2 as FQGNSA. The V and J ends lost 3 bases and 3 bases respectively, with 3 bases between them. The CDR3 totals 12 residues. This CDR3 reads CASSFDYNEQFF. The CDR3 region has the DNA TGTGCCAGCAGCTTCGACTACAATGAGCAGTTCTTC.

In this sample, this clonotype turned up a few times. The chain is built from TRBV10-3 and TRBJ2-1; 7 nucleotides line up with TRBD1. CDR1 ENHRY and CDR2 SYGVKD come from the germline V gene. V shed 4 bases, J shed 4 bases, and the junction held 1 base outside the gene matches. The CDR3 runs 13 residues. The CDR3 coding sequence is TGTGCCATCAGTGGACAGGGATACAATGAGCAGTTCTTC. Translated, it gives CAISGQGYNEQFF.

This clonotype has just a few counts. V usage is TRBV18 and J usage is TRBJ2-1, with TRBD2 matching over 8 bases. CDR3 size: 15 residues. CDR1 is KGHSH, CDR2 LQKENI, per germline. V lost 2 bases, J lost 8 bases, and 8 bases stayed unmatched. The CDR3 is CASSPTGLDYDEQFF. The DNA for the CDR3 is TGTGCCAGCTCACCAACGGGACTAGACTATGATGAGCAGTTCTTC.

The chain joins TRBV12-3 or TRBV12-4 to TRBJ1-5, with 7 positions matching TRBD1. Unmatched junction bases numbered 6, after V lost 5 bases and J lost 5 bases. This CDR3 spans 14 amino acids. CDR3 sequence: CASSPRDSYQPQHF. The DNA for the CDR3 is TGTGCCAGCAGTCCTCGGGACAGTTATCAGCCCCAGCATTTT.

This clonotype came up a few times. V is TRBV7-2 and J is TRBJ2-2; 7 positions match TRBD2. This CDR3 comprises 16 residues. The ends lost 2 bases at V and 5 bases at J; junction bases unmatched: 8. CDR1 is SGHTA and CDR2 is FQGNSA in the germline V gene. CDR3 amino acids: CASSLLGGRATGELFF. CDR3 in DNA: TGTGCCAGCAGCTTATTAGGAGGGAGGGCGACCGGGGAGCTGTTTTTT.

The chain carries TRBV15 and TRBJ2-5; D not resolved. Trimming pared 0 bases from V and 5 bases from J, leaving 4 bases between. This CDR3 region has 12 residues. From germline, CDR1 is LNHNV and CDR2 YYDKDF (reference sequence). The CDR3 is CATSRERETQYF. The CDR3 DNA reads as TGTGCCACCAGCAGAGAACGGGAGACCCAGTACTTC.

The sample holds a few counts of this clonotype. The CDR3, as DNA: TGTGCCAGCAGCCAAGGGGTTAGCGGATACGAGCAGTACTTC. As protein: CASSQGVSGYEQYF. The chain links TRBV3-1 to TRBJ2-7, with D tentatively TRBD2 (6 bases). This CDR3 spans 14 amino acids. With 1 base removed from V and 4 bases from J, the gap between germline ends came to 11 bases. The germline V gene encodes CDR1 LGHDT and CDR2 YNNKEL (reference sequence).

Only a few counts were recorded for this clonotype. The chain uses TRBV6-2 or TRBV6-3 and TRBJ2-1; D is undetermined. The V end lost 2 bases, the J end lost 9 bases, and 11 bases lay between the germline ends. Per germline, CDR1 MNHEY and CDR2 SVGEGT. This CDR3 is built from 13 residues. CDR3 in amino acids: CASSYGVFSEQFF. DNA for the CDR3: TGTGCCAGCAGTTACGGTGTGTTCAGTGAGCAGTTCTTC.

The chain joins TRBV5-6 to TRBJ2-5; possibly TRBD2 for D (6 bases). Looked up from germline, CDR1 is SGHDT and CDR2 is YYEEEE. The CDR3 runs 14 residues. The V and J ends lost 2 bases and 1 base respectively, with 9 bases between them. Here the CDR3 reads CASSFGTRQETQYF. The CDR3 nucleotides are TGTGCCAGCAGCTTCGGGACTCGCCAAGAGACCCAGTACTTC.

The sample holds a few counts of this clonotype. This chain joins TRBV3-1 and TRBJ2-7; 9 bases match TRBD2. The CDR3 length is 14 residues. V was clipped by 4 bases and J by 7 bases; unmatched bases: 8. Germline-derived CDR1 and CDR2 are LGHDT and YNNKEL (reference sequence). CDR3 nucleotides: TGTGCCAGCAGCCTTAGCGGGAGTCAGTGGGAGCAGTACTTC. It yields the protein CASSLSGSQWEQYF.